This T cell receptor (beta chain) was captured by sequencing in a study of cytomegalovirus exposure and HLA in healthy donors. Libraries were prepared by immunoSEQ multiplex PCR; TCRdb keeps only in-frame clonotypes and omits some of them. The sample has about 200,000 clones, roughly 84% seen once; the top ten hold roughly an eighth. The CDR3 covers 16 residues. With V trimmed by 5 bases and J by 7 bases, 13 bases remained unmatched. CDR1 is SGHTA, CDR2 FQGNSA, per germline. The clonotype comes from a woman younger than 45 in good health and CMV-seropositive. Specimen: PBMCs. The chain recombines TRBV7-2 with TRBJ2-2; 7 bases align to TRBD1. The CDR3 DNA follows: TGTGCCAGCAGCGCCCACCCGACAGGGACGGGCGGGGAGCTGTTTTTT. Translated: CASSAHPTGTGGELFF.